This T cell receptor (beta chain) was recovered during a study of blood T cell repertoires in COVID-19. Study-level information: Some COVID-19 samples were acute and others convalescent; all came from the United States, Italy and Spain.

Original data processing: Reference gene primer amplification in the assay estimated nucleated cell counts. The method was immunoSEQ multiplex PCR; TCRdb's version includes in-frame clones alone and lacks a portion of them. That table supplies the V and J calls and clone size; D and trimming were determined from the DNA. The table records some 150,000 clones, 70% to 85% of them present only once. The CDR3 is made up of 15 amino acids. Germline lookup yields CDR1 MNHEY and CDR2 SVGAGI. V was cut by 0 bases and J by 4 bases, with 10 bases left in between. This TCR was recovered from a woman aged 55-69 years with acute or convalescent COVID-19. The source material was peripheral blood. This chain links TRBV6-5 with TRBJ2-1; D gene ambiguous. CDR3 residues: CASSYSSNLYNEQFF. The CDR3 region has the DNA TGTGCCAGCAGTTACTCCTCGAACCTATACAATGAGCAGTTCTTC.